This passage covers 24 T cell receptor beta chains from one sample sequenced in a study of Graves' ophthalmopathy and Graves' hyperthyroidism. RNA transcripts were the template, and TCR beta CDR3 regions were amplified from them. Following a first-round RT-PCR that used HTBI primers, a second-round multiplex PCR was carried out. TCRdb recomputed calls from the multiplex PCR reads with MiXCR, one row per CDR3 protein. The sample records almost 400,000 distinct CDR3 sequences, 18% being singletons. Sequenced input: peripheral blood. The receptors were gathered from a woman between 18 and 30 years old with Graves' ophthalmopathy.

The sample holds many counts of this clonotype. The chain combines TRBV12-3 or TRBV12-4 with TRBJ1-1; D call uncertain. The V end was cut by 6 bases, the J end by 6 bases, with 17 bases between. The CDR3 loop spans 14 amino acids. This CDR3 reads CASRPRPGAAEAFF. The CDR3 DNA follows: TGTGCCAGCAGACCTCGACCGGGAGCGGCTGAAGCTTTCTTT.

This clonotype was detected ten times or more. The V gene is TRBV5-6, the J gene TRBJ2-5; possibly TRBD1 for D (5 bases). Trimming shortened V by 2 bases and J by 3 bases, and 11 bases separated the two germline ends. Germline-derived CDR1 and CDR2 are SGHDT and YYEEEE. The CDR3 is 14 amino acids. Written as DNA, the CDR3 is TGTGCCAGCAGCTTACCAGGGCTGGAAGAGACCCAGTACTTC. It specifies CASSLPGLEETQYF.

This clonotype was seen repeatedly, ten times or more. This chain links TRBV6-5 with TRBJ1-1; a weak D match, TRBD1 (6 bases). Germline assignment: CDR1 MNHEY and CDR2 SVGAGI. The V gene lost 4 bases and the J gene lost 1 base, with 10 bases spanning the gap. The CDR3 loop spans 14 amino acids. The CDR3 DNA is TGTGCCAGCAGTTCTACGGACAGGAACACTGAAGCTTTCTTT. It encodes CASSSTDRNTEAFF.

The V and J genes are TRBV7-9 and TRBJ1-2; D gene uncertain. CDR3 length: 13 residues. CDR1 and CDR2 (germline): SEHNR, FQNEAQ (reference sequence). With 5 bases removed from V and 4 bases from J, the gap between germline ends came to 11 bases. The CDR3 sequence: CASSPDGFYGYTF. Here the CDR3 DNA reads TGTGCCAGCAGCCCAGACGGATTCTATGGCTACACCTTC.

This clonotype was recorded many times. V usage is TRBV28 and J usage is TRBJ2-7; D perhaps matches TRBD1 (6 bases). CDR1 is MDHEN, CDR2 SYDVKM, per germline. V was clipped by 5 bases and J by 2 bases, with 19 bases between them. The CDR3 is 16 residues long. CDR3 bases: TGTGCCAGCAGTGTCCCCGGGACATGGGATCCCTACGAGCAGTACTTC. Translating it yields CASSVPGTWDPYEQYF.

V is TRBV3-1 and J is TRBJ2-7; 7 bases are shared with TRBD2. The CDR3 loop spans 15 amino acids. Germline V CDR1 and CDR2: LGHDT, YNNKEL (reference sequence). The V gene end was trimmed by 1 base and the J gene end by 2 bases; junction bases not matched to a gene: 5. CDR3 residues: CASSQAVGGAYEQYF. The DNA of the CDR3 is TGTGCCAGCAGCCAAGCGGTGGGGGGGGCCTACGAGCAGTACTTC.

This clonotype was detected ten times or more. The chain's CDR3 is CASSLGVPRSYEQYF. The CDR3 DNA reads as TGTGCCAGCAGCTTGGGGGTCCCTAGGAGCTACGAGCAGTACTTC. The rearrangement joins TRBV5-6 to TRBJ2-7; D remains ambiguous. The CDR3 has 15 residues. Germline V gene lookup returns CDR1 SGHDT and CDR2 YYEEEE. Trimming removed 0 bases at V and 3 bases at J, with 13 bases between.

This clonotype was detected ten times or more. V usage is TRBV5-1 and J usage is TRBJ1-1; D remains unclear. Germline loops: CDR1 SGHRS, CDR2 YFSETQ. V shed 1 base and J shed 6 bases, with 7 bases lying between them. The CDR3 spans 12 residues. The CDR3 is CASSLSGPEAFF. In DNA, the CDR3 is TGCGCCAGCAGCTTGTCCGGGCCTGAAGCTTTCTTT. Combining the CDR3 with reference TRBV5-1 and TRBJ1-1 gives the whole variable domain KAGVTQTPRYLIKTRGQQVTLSCSPISGHRSVSWYQQTPGQGLQFLFEYFSETQRNKGNFPGRFSGRQFSNSRSEMNVSTLELGDSALYLCASSLSGPEAFFGQGTRLTVV.

This clonotype was seen ten or more times. This rearrangement joins TRBV4-2 to TRBJ2-3; 7 nucleotides agree with TRBD2. CDR3 length: 17 amino acids. Germline V gives CDR1 LGHNA, CDR2 YNFKEQ. J gave up 3 bases and V 0 bases, and 9 bases lay outside the gene matches. The CDR3 loop reads CASSQDLGSGTTDTQYF. In DNA, the CDR3 is TGTGCCAGCAGCCAAGATTTAGGGAGCGGGACGACAGATACGCAGTATTTT.

The chain is built from TRBV2 and TRBJ2-7, with D unresolved. V lost 4 bases and J lost 2, with 12 bases in between. The CDR3 totals 14 residues. CDR1 is SNHLY and CDR2 is FYNNEI in the germline V gene. CDR3 DNA: TGTGCCAGCAGTGTCAGTCAGACCCCCTACGAGCAGTACTTC. It is translated as CASSVSQTPYEQYF.

This clonotype was seen at least ten times. This is likely a read error, given that the CDR3 carries no conserved phenylalanine or tryptophan at its end. This chain joins TRBV4-2 and TRBJ1-2, with D tentatively TRBD1 (6 bases). CDR1 is LGHNA and CDR2 is YNFKEQ in the germline V gene. The ends were cut back, 1 base at V and 5 bases at J, with 14 bases in the middle. The CDR3 totals 15 residues. The CDR3 loop is CASSQVTGSSYGYTL. In DNA, the CDR3 is TGTGCCAGCAGCCAAGTGACAGGCAGCTCTTATGGCTACACCCTC.

This clonotype was picked up many times. The chain carries TRBV18 and TRBJ2-7; D is perhaps TRBD2 (5 bases). Germline assignment: CDR1 KGHSH and CDR2 LQKENI. Trimming took 3 bases from V and 7 from J, leaving 16 bases between them. This CDR3 is built from 14 residues. The CDR3 loop is CASSPTRPPGEQYF. The CDR3 region has the DNA TGTGCCAGCTCACCCACACGACCACCGGGGGAGCAGTACTTC.

This clonotype has a count of ten or more. The chain links TRBV9 to TRBJ1-1; a weak D match, TRBD1 (6 bases). This CDR3 region has 12 residues. Germline V gives CDR1 SGDLS, CDR2 YYNGEE. Trimming took off 3 bases at V and 7 bases at J, with 10 bases between the two ends. CDR3 loop: CASSAGTSEAFF. Written as DNA, the CDR3 is TGTGCCAGCAGCGCGGGGACAAGTGAAGCTTTCTTT.

At least ten counts were recorded for this clonotype. The rearrangement joins TRBV13 to TRBJ2-7, with 7 bases lining up with TRBD2. Germline-derived CDR1 and CDR2 are PRHDT and FYEKMQ (reference sequence). Trimming cost V 5 bases and J 4 bases; bases outside gene matches: 14. This CDR3 has 16 amino acids. The CDR3 protein is CASSPRRREGDYEQYF. CDR3 coding DNA: TGTGCCAGCAGCCCCCGGAGGAGGGAGGGCGATTACGAGCAGTACTTC.

This clonotype was seen ten or more times. This chain uses TRBV28 with TRBJ2-5; D gene unclear. The germline V gene encodes CDR1 MDHEN and CDR2 SYDVKM. V lost 4 bases, J lost 2 bases, and 20 bases lay in between. The length of the CDR3 is 17 residues. The CDR3 is CASSSNVAELIQETQYF. Written as DNA, the CDR3 is TGTGCCAGCAGTTCTAATGTGGCAGAACTTATACAAGAGACCCAGTACTTC.

In its sample, this clonotype was seen many times. The rearrangement joins TRBV11-2 to TRBJ2-7, with D possibly being TRBD1 or TRBD2 (5 bases each). CDR3 length: 16 amino acids. The V and J ends lost 3 bases and 4 bases respectively, with 19 bases between them. Germline CDR1 SGHAT, CDR2 FQNNGV. The CDR3 loop reads CASSLGRGRVGYEQYF. The CDR3 region has the DNA TGTGCCAGCAGCTTGGGACGTGGGAGAGTAGGGTACGAGCAGTACTTC.

This clonotype was picked up many times. The chain uses TRBV29-1 and TRBJ2-2; TRBD1 agrees at 9 bases. This CDR3 has 15 residues. Trimming took 3 bases from V and 3 from J; bases not matched to a gene: 5. Germline CDR1 SQVTM, CDR2 ANQGSEA. The CDR3: CSVETRDRDTGELFF. Written as DNA, the CDR3 is TGCAGCGTTGAGACCCGGGACAGGGACACCGGGGAGCTGTTTTTT.

This clonotype was seen at least ten times. This chain uses TRBV6-1 with TRBJ1-1, with D uncertain. V lost 3 bases to trimming and J lost 5 bases, with 16 bases between them. Germline CDR1 reads MNHNS; CDR2 reads SASEGT. This CDR3 region has 15 residues. The DNA for the CDR3 is TGTGCCAGCAGTGAGGCAGATCGAAAAGGTACTGAAGCTTTCTTT. Its protein product is CASSEADRKGTEAFF.

This clonotype showed up many times. V and J are TRBV7-9 and TRBJ2-4, with no clear D. The germline V gene encodes CDR1 SEHNR and CDR2 FQNEAQ (reference sequence). The CDR3 runs to 16 residues. Deletions cut 4 bases from V and 0 bases from J, with 13 bases between. The CDR3 loop is CASSSTRQLAKNIQYF. CDR3 DNA: TGTGCCAGCAGCTCTACCAGGCAGCTAGCCAAAAACATTCAGTACTTC.

This clonotype was counted at least ten times. The rearrangement joins TRBV4-1 to TRBJ2-7; D is unclear. Germline-derived CDR1 and CDR2 are MGHRA and YSYEKL. The CDR3 spans 16 residues. V lost 3 bases to trimming and J lost 0 bases, with 15 bases between them. The DNA of the CDR3 is TGCGCCAGCAGCCATTGGCCCGTCGGCAGCTCCTACGAGCAGTACTTC. This codes for CASSHWPVGSSYEQYF.

This clonotype was picked up many times. The chain employs TRBV28 and TRBJ2-2; 10 bases align to TRBD2. V shed 8 bases, J shed 6 bases, and the junction held 6 bases outside the gene matches. CDR1 and CDR2 from the germline V gene are MDHEN and SYDVKM. The CDR3 runs 14 residues. CDR3 DNA sequence: TGTGCCAGCTTAGCGGGAGGAATCTCCGGGGAGCTGTTTTTT. It encodes CASLAGGISGELFF. Filled out from reference TRBV28 and TRBJ2-2, the complete variable domain reads DVKVTQSSRYLVKRTGEKVFLECVQDMDHENMFWYRQDPGLGLRLIYFSYDVKMKEKGDIPEGYSVSREKKERFSLILESASTNQTSMYLCASLAGGISGELFFGEGSRLTVL.

This clonotype was recorded many times. The chain employs TRBV19 and TRBJ2-7, with 10 bases identical to TRBD2. CDR1 is LNHDA and CDR2 is SQIVND in the germline V gene (reference sequence). V lost 3 bases and J lost 3; bases outside the gene matches: 5. This CDR3 region has 15 residues. CDR3 sequence reads: CASSMVASGSYEQYF. The CDR3 DNA is TGTGCCAGTAGTATGGTCGCTAGCGGGAGCTACGAGCAGTACTTC.

The chain has TRBV6-2 or TRBV6-3 and TRBJ2-5; unclear D gene. Trimming shortened V by 0 bases and J by 5 bases, and 25 bases separated the two germline ends. Germline V lookup: CDR1 MNHEY, CDR2 SVGEGT. The CDR3 covers 19 residues. This CDR3 is CASSYSTFPGSLQRETQYF. The CDR3 region has the DNA TGTGCCAGCAGTTACTCGACCTTCCCGGGCTCTCTTCAGAGGGAGACCCAGTACTTC.

The V and J genes are TRBV11-2 and TRBJ2-2; D is undetermined. Deletions cut 0 bases from V and 6 bases from J, with 14 bases between. The germline V gene has CDR1 SGHAT and CDR2 FQNNGV. This CDR3 has 16 residues. The CDR3 nucleotides are TGTGCCAGCAGCTTAGATTCAGGCGCCTCCTCCGGGGAGCTGTTTTTT. Translated: CASSLDSGASSGELFF.